This T cell receptor (beta chain) originates from a study of CD8 T cells in Susac syndrome. Random hexamers served to reverse transcribe roughly 0.45 to 1 ug RNA. TCRdb itself ran the immunoSEQ multiplex PCR reads through MiXCR, one entry per CDR3 protein. The table lists roughly 130,000 distinct CDR3 sequences, about 95% of them singletons, with roughly 0.12% in the top ten. The CDR3 is made up of 16 amino acids. After removal of 6 bases from V and 3 bases from J, the junction contained 11 bases not matched to a gene. The TCR originated in a human donor in good health. Sequencing was performed on CD4+ T cells from PBMCs. The chain employs TRBV12-3 or TRBV12-4 and TRBJ2-3, with 8 bases matching TRBD1. As DNA, the CDR3 is TGTGCCAGCAGCGTCCAGGGGGCGGTTCGGACAGATACGCAGTATTTT. Its protein is CASSVQGAVRTDTQYF.